This is a list of T cell receptor beta chains from one sample in a study of PD-L1 blockade in urothelial cancer. Here immunoSEQ multiplex PCR was the method, and the copy in TCRdb shows in-frame clones only, minus some. The sample lists 55,000 to 75,000 clones; 81% were seen once. The sample in question was PBMCs, obtained around atezolizumab (anti-PD-L1) treatment. These receptors originate from a man aged 70 or older with urothelial cancer. The CDR3 runs from the conserved cysteine through the conserved F or W. The D gene is left open where the match is weak. Clone size is stated in some rows and not others, as once, few, many or a class when expanded.

>TRBJ1-3|.|.|TRBV5-1
TGCGCCAGCAGTTCTAGAGACTCTGGAAACACCATATATTTT
CASSSRDSGNTIYF
>TRBJ2-3|.|TRBD2|TRBV7-2
TGTGCCAGCAGCTTAGCGGGGGGGACAGATACGCAGTATTTT
CASSLAGGTDTQYF
>TRBJ1-1|few|.|TRBV6-1
TGTGCCAGCAGCCCGACACCTTCGAACACTGAAGCTTTCTTT
CASSPTPSNTEAFF
>TRBJ1-2|.|TRBD1|TRBV11-2
TGTGCCAGCAGCCCCGACAGGGCTAACTATGGCTACACCTTC
CASSPDRANYGYTF
>TRBJ2-7|.|TRBD1|TRBV4-1
TGCGCCAGCAGCCAGGATGGACAGGTATTCGACGAGCAGTACTTC
CASSQDGQVFDEQYF
>TRBJ2-3|.|.|TRBV2
TGTGCCAGCACTGGCGGGATCGAGTATTTT
CASTGGIEYF
>TRBJ2-1|.|.|TRBV4-3
TGCGCCAGCAGCCAGGGGATAACAGGCTATGAGCAGTTCTTC
CASSQGITGYEQFF
>TRBJ2-1|few|TRBD2|TRBV7-3
TGTGCCAGCAGCTTATCGGCTAGCGGGAGGACTAACAATGAGCAGTTCTTC
CASSLSASGRTNNEQFF
>TRBJ2-7|once|TRBD1|TRBV2
TGTGCCAGCGGAGGACAGGCCTTTACCTACGAGCAGTACTTC
CASGGQAFTYEQYF
>TRBJ2-3|.|TRBD2|TRBV29-1
TGCAGCGTTCGAGCGGGGCTTCTCACAGATACGCAGTATTTT
CSVRAGLLTDTQYF
>TRBJ1-3|.|TRBD1|TRBV5-1
TGCGCCAGCAGCTTGGAAACAGGGGCTGGAAACACCATATATTTT
CASSLETGAGNTIYF
>TRBJ2-5|.|.|TRBV5-1
TGCGCCAGCAGCTTGGGAGGGCTCCAAGAGACCCAGTACTTC
CASSLGGLQETQYF
>TRBJ2-7|.|.|TRBV5-1
TGCGCCAGCAGCTTGCAGGAGACGGAGGACGAGCAGTACTTC
CASSLQETEDEQYF
>TRBJ2-7|once|.|TRBV28
TGTGCCACCACGTTGGTACCTATCCGGGGGGAGCAGTACTTC
CATTLVPIRGEQYF
>TRBJ2-1|.|.|TRBV27
TGTGCCAGCAGTTTAGCGATGCACAATGAGCAGTTCTTC
CASSLAMHNEQFF
>TRBJ1-5|.|TRBD1|TRBV4-3
TGCGCCAGCAGCCAAGATAAGGGACAGGGGGATCAGCCCCAGCATTTT
CASSQDKGQGDQPQHF
>TRBJ2-1|.|TRBD1|TRBV7-2
TGTGCCAGCAGCGTTAGAGGGGGCCATGAGCAGTTCTTC
CASSVRGGHEQFF
>TRBJ1-5|.|.|TRBV6-1
TGTGCCAGCAGCGGGGATAGCAATCAGCCCCAGCATTTT
CASSGDSNQPQHF
>TRBJ1-2|.|.|TRBV18
TGTGCCAGCTCACCGGGATTACCAGGGGAAGACTATGGCTACACCTTC
CASSPGLPGEDYGYTF
>TRBJ1-1|.|TRBD1|TRBV7-2
TGTGCCAGCAGCATCACAGGGGGAGCGAACACTGAAGCTTTCTTT
CASSITGGANTEAFF
>TRBJ1-1|.|.|TRBV19
TGTGCCAGTAGTATATTGAGGGACACTGAAGCTTTCTTT
CASSILRDTEAFF
>TRBJ1-4|.|.|TRBV5-1
TGCGCCAGCAGCCAAGACAGAGCAACTAATGAAAAACTGTTTTTT
CASSQDRATNEKLFF
>TRBJ2-3|.|TRBD2|TRBV27
TGTGCCAGCAGTTTATGGGGGAAACTAGCGCGGAGCACAGATACGCAGTATTTT
CASSLWGKLARSTDTQYF
>TRBJ2-7|.|.|TRBV12-1
TGTGCCAGCAGCTTTGAGGGACTAGCGGGAGGAAACTCCTACGAGCAGTACTTC
CASSFEGLAGGNSYEQYF
>TRBJ1-1|.|.|TRBV15
TGTGCCACCAGCAGAGTGGGCCACACTGAAGCTTTCTTT
CATSRVGHTEAFF
>TRBJ2-1|.|TRBD2|TRBV18
TGTGCCAGCTCACCGATCGTCACAGCGGGAGTGAGTGAGCAGTTCTTC
CASSPIVTAGVSEQFF
>TRBJ1-1|.|TRBD1|TRBV5-1
TGCGCCAGCAGCCCAGGACAGGGTATCAACACTGAAGCTTTCTTT
CASSPGQGINTEAFF
>TRBJ2-5|.|TRBD2|TRBV10-3
TGTGCCATCAGTGAAGGTGGAGTAGCGGGAGTAGAGACCCAGTACTTC
CAISEGGVAGVETQYF
>TRBJ1-2|.|.|TRBV5-1
TGCGCCAGCAGCTTGGAGGGGATCGACTATGGCTACACCTTC
CASSLEGIDYGYTF
>TRBJ1-1|.|.|TRBV30
TGTGCCTGGAGTCCTCGACAGATGAACACTGAAGCTTTCTTT
CAWSPRQMNTEAFF
>TRBJ1-1|once|TRBD1|TRBV5-1
TGCGCCAGCAGCCGTGATCCGGGACAGGGGACGAACACTGAAGCTTTCTTT
CASSRDPGQGTNTEAFF
>TRBJ1-2|.|.|TRBV5-1
TGCGCCAGCAGCTTGGGGCAGGGGCCCTATGGCTACACCTTC
CASSLGQGPYGYTF
>TRBJ2-1|.|TRBD2|TRBV28
TGTGCCAGCAGTTTAGGTGTCCAGCGGGATCCCAAGGTTGAGCAGTTCTTC
CASSLGVQRDPKVEQFF
>TRBJ2-1|.|.|TRBV28
TGTGCCAGCAGTCCCGGGACTCCTGATTATCGTGAGCAGTTCTTC
CASSPGTPDYREQFF
>TRBJ1-2|.|.|TRBV5-6
TGTGCCAGCAGCTTAGCGGGGGATGGCTACACCTTC
CASSLAGDGYTF
>TRBJ2-1|once|.|TRBV7-9
TGTGCCAGCAGCTTAGCTTTATACAATGAGCAGTTCTTC
CASSLALYNEQFF
>TRBJ2-1|.|.|TRBV7-2
TGTGCCAGCAGCTTGGAGGTGGTCAATGAGCAGTTCTTC
CASSLEVVNEQFF
>TRBJ1-1|few|.|TRBV4-3
TGCGCCAGCAGCCGATTCACCAGAAACACTGAAGCTTTCTTT
CASSRFTRNTEAFF
>TRBJ1-4|.|TRBD1|TRBV28
TGTGCCAGCAGCACCGGGACAGGGGAAGAAAAACTGTTTTTT
CASSTGTGEEKLFF
>TRBJ1-5|few|TRBD1|TRBV30
TGTGCCTGGAGTGTCAACTGGGGGGGACAGGGCAATCAGCCCCAGCATTTT
CAWSVNWGGQGNQPQHF
>TRBJ2-5|.|TRBD2|TRBV7-7
TGTGCCAGCAGCTTAGGTTCAGGAGCGGGAGGAGTAGAGACCCAGTACTTC
CASSLGSGAGGVETQYF
>TRBJ1-5|.|.|TRBV4-1
TGCGCCAGCCGACTCAGTGTCGGGGGCAATCAGCCCCAGCATTTT
CASRLSVGGNQPQHF
>TRBJ2-5|.|.|TRBV7-9
TGTGCCAGCAGCTTAGTGCGCGAAGAGACCCAGTACTTC
CASSLVREETQYF
>TRBJ2-1|once|TRBD2|TRBV4-2
TGTGCCAGCGGATCGTCGGGGACTAGCGGGAGGGCCTCCCTGGAGCAGTTCTTC
CASGSSGTSGRASLEQFF
>TRBJ1-2|few|TRBD1|TRBV2
TGTGCCAGCACCGGACAGGGTAACTATGGCTACACCTTC
CASTGQGNYGYTF
>TRBJ1-2|.|TRBD1|TRBV19
TGTGCCAGTAGTTCGCTCGGAACGCGGGACAGGGGGCATGGCTACACCTTC
CASSSLGTRDRGHGYTF
>TRBJ2-2|.|.|TRBV5-1
TGCGCCAGCAGCCCAGGCGGGGACGCCGGGGAGCTGTTTTTT
CASSPGGDAGELFF
>TRBJ2-2|.|.|TRBV27
TGTGCCAGCAGTTTGGACTATACCGGGGAGCTGTTTTTT
CASSLDYTGELFF
>TRBJ1-5|.|.|TRBV30
TGTGCCTGGAGTGTACGTCAGGGGCCCCGGGGACAGCCCCAGCATTTT
CAWSVRQGPRGQPQHF
>TRBJ2-1|.|.|TRBV28
TGTGCCAGCAGCGGGACAAATAGGGGCGGCTACAATGAGCAGTTCTTC
CASSGTNRGGYNEQFF
>TRBJ2-1|.|TRBD1|TRBV11-1
TGTGCCAGCAGCTTAGTGCCCACGACAGGGAATGAGCAGTTCTTC
CASSLVPTTGNEQFF
>TRBJ2-1|.|.|TRBV19
TGTGCCAGTAGTAAGGACAGAAGCTCCTACAATGAGCAGTTCTTC
CASSKDRSSYNEQFF
>TRBJ2-1|.|.|TRBV4-3
TGCGCCAGCAGCCCCACCCAGGGGCCAGGAGTTGAGCAGTTCTTC
CASSPTQGPGVEQFF
>TRBJ2-1|.|TRBD2|TRBV27
TGTGCCAGCAGTCCACTAGCGGGAGTGAATGAGCAGTTCTTC
CASSPLAGVNEQFF
>TRBJ1-1|.|TRBD1|TRBV5-6
TGTGCCAGCAGCTTTGGGGCAACAGGGGAAACTGAAGCTTTCTTT
CASSFGATGETEAFF
>TRBJ1-1|.|.|TRBV7-9
TGTGCCAGCAGCCCGTTAGGGGTTGACACTGAAGCTTTCTTT
CASSPLGVDTEAFF
>TRBJ2-2|.|TRBD2|TRBV7-9
TGTGCCAGCAGCTTAGAGGCGGGAGGGCCTGTCGGGGAGCTGTTTTTT
CASSLEAGGPVGELFF